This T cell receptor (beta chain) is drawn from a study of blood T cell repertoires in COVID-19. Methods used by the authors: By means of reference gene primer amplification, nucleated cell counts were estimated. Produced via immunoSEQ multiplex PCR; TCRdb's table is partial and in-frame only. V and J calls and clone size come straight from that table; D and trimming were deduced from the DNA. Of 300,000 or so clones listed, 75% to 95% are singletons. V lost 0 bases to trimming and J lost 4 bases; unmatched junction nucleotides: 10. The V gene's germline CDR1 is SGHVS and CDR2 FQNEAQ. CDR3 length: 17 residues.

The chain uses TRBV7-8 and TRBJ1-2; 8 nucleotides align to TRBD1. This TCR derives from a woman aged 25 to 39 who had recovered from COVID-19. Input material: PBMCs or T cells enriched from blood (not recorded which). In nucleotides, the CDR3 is TGTGCCAGCAGCTTAGCGGGGGACAGGAGCCTGGGCTATGGCTACACCTTC. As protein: CASSLAGDRSLGYGYTF.